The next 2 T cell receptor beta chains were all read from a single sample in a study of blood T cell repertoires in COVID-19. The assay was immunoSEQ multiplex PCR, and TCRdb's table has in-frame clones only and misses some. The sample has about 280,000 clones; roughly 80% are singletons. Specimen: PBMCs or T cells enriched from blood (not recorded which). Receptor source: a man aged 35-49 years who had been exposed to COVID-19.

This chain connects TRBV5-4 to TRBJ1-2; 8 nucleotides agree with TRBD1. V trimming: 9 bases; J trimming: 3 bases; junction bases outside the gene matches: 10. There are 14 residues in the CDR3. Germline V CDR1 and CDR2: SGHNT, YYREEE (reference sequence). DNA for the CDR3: TGTGCCACCCTCCCTTCAGGGGGCTACTATGGCTACACCTTC. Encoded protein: CATLPSGGYYGYTF.

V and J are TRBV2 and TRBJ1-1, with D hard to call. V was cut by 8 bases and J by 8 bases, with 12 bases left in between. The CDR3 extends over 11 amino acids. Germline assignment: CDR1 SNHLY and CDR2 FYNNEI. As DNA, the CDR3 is TGTGCCAGCCAACCTCGGAGGGAAGCTTTCTTT. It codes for CASQPRREAFF.